The present T cell receptor beta chain was sequenced within a study of PD-1 and CTLA-4 blockade in melanoma. TCRdb's copy holds only in-frame clones and misses some; the assay was immunoSEQ multiplex PCR. The profile covers about 28,000 clones, with 85% to 90% appearing a single time and about 8.5% taken by the ten largest. Germline V gene lookup returns CDR1 SGHRS and CDR2 YFSETQ. V lost 0 bases to trimming and J lost 1 base, with 5 bases between them. CDR3 length equals 13 residues. This receptor was identified in a human donor with melanoma. Sample: CD8+ T cells from peripheral blood, taken before anti-PD-1 treatment. This chain joins TRBV5-1 and TRBJ2-7; D gene ambiguous. The CDR3 reads CASSLEASYEQYF. CDR3 DNA: TGCGCCAGCAGCTTGGAGGCTTCCTACGAGCAGTACTTC.